The present T cell receptor (beta chain) was sequenced within a study of response to subunit inactivated influenza vaccine (dated by TCRdb to 2016 to 2019). Notes on the research overall: Deep quantitative profiling of the T cell receptor repertoire was used in the study to follow responses to a trivalent subunit inactivated influenza vaccine. Points the paper makes about the study in general: The authors suggested that each seasonal influenza vaccination may recruit only a limited number of new T cells.

Regarding this clonotype: Its binding antigen is unknown. No base quality values were provided; no much bigger clone lies one nucleotide off.

Library preparation was by RT-PCR. The instrument given in TCRdb is Illumina HiSeq 2500. TCRdb handled the public reads itself, with Q25 trimming in fastp and clone calling in MiXCR, and kept productive beta chains. Each CDR3 protein gets just one entry, which takes the most common genes and DNA from the rows behind it. The sample yields hundreds of thousands of distinct CDR3 sequences; approximately 11% were counted once. Clones ranked in the top ten supply 11% of the sample. CDR1 LNHDA and CDR2 SQIVND are derived from the germline V gene (reference sequence). The V end gives up 6 bases and the J end 5 bases, leaving 22 bases in the junction not matched to a gene. Including the terminal cysteine and phenylalanine, the CDR3 comprises 19 residues. This entry keeps only the CDR3 DNA: 57 bases, framed from base 1. These data also featured in a second study, about T cells expressing NK-cell markers. As described in the second report: TCR beta cDNA libraries were made by 5'RACE template switching that added a universal primer site and unique molecular identifiers. In sorted CD3+CD56+NKG2C+, CD3+CD56+NKG2C- and CD3+CD56-NKG2C+ T-cell subsets from about eight donors, TCR beta-chain repertoires were profiled. Of the eight sequenced donors, seven were found to be HCMV-seropositive and one was found to be HCMV-seronegative. In several experiments an anti-gammadeltaTCR antibody was added to restrict sorting to alphabetaTCR-expressing T cells. In five to seven donors, the dominant CD3+CD56+NKG2C+ clonotypes were among the top 10 CD8+ clonotypes and accounted for roughly 1.0-8% of CD8+ T cells. Those dominant clonotypes were again the most abundant among CD3+CD56-NKG2C+ cells in a handful of donors, at about 25-60.1%. Whether the expanded NKG2C-expressing T cell clones were specific for HCMV antigens remained unclear. The eight sequenced donors were randomly selected healthy volunteers, three men and five women. A commercial ELISA kit detecting HCMV-specific IgG in serum was used to determine HCMV serostatus. Peripheral blood mononuclear cells were isolated from blood by Ficoll density gradient centrifugation. Bulk peripheral blood T-cell repertoires were additionally sequenced from unsorted PBMC for several donors. cDNA synthesis was primed from the TCR beta constant segment, followed by two successive PCR amplification steps. The libraries were sequenced on Illumina HiSeq 2000/2500, MiSeq or NextSeq, producing 2 x 150 bp reads. MIGEC was used to demultiplex reads and group reads by UMI, and MiTCR was used to assemble and quantify clonotypes. To remove erroneous sequences, TCR cDNA sequences were retained only when supported by two or more reads. The tcR package was used for downstream repertoire analysis, and clonotypes were matched across fractions by CDR3 nucleotide sequence plus V segment. VDJmatch was used to annotate antigen specificity against VDJdb, with one amino acid substitution allowed in CDR3.

This receptor was identified in a man in his fifties who received an inactivated influenza vaccine. Donor details come from another sample of the same person, matched by shared clones. The sequencing used PBMCs from blood, collected on the day of vaccination. The chain is assembled from TRBV19 and TRBJ2-5, and 9 bases in between align with TRBD1. CDR3 region: CASRETPRTGAYWGETQYF. The nucleotide sequence is given as TGTGCCAGTAGAGAGACCCCCCGGACAGGGGCGTACTGGGGGGAGACCCAGTACTTC.